The 21 T cell receptor beta chains below all came from one sample that was sequenced in a study of blood T cell repertoires in COVID-19 (dated by TCRdb to the early 2020s). Preparation of the library involved the immunoSEQ multiplex PCR assay. TCRdb took this table from immuneACCESS and kept in-frame rearrangements with V and J called. Such tables lack part of the clones; where checked against another copy, unresolved V genes explain under half of the gap, and the rest is unexplained. The sample records some 140,000 clones, about three quarters of which are singletons. The top ten clonotypes cover around 13% of the sample. Specimen: peripheral blood. The receptors derive from a man older than 75 with acute or convalescent COVID-19.

This rearrangement joins TRBV6-5 to TRBJ2-7; a weak D match, TRBD2 (7 bases). The CDR3 sequence is 14 residues long. The germline CDR1 and CDR2 sequences are MNHEY and SVGAGI. The V end was cut by 6 bases, the J end by 7 bases, with 19 bases between. The chain's CDR3 is CASRTEGGGTEQYF. The DNA of the CDR3 is TGTGCCAGCAGGACCGAAGGGGGGGGTACGGAGCAGTACTTC.

In regard to this clone: The junction and the germline gene differ at one end; a read error may be behind it. The chain couples TRBV29-1 to TRBJ1-4, with 7 positions matching TRBD1. Germline V CDR1 and CDR2: SQVTM, ANQGSEA. The CDR3 loop spans 10 amino acids. This chain's CDR3 is CSVEEADRLF. The CDR3 DNA follows: TGCAGCGTTGAAGAAGCGGACAGGCTTTTT.

This chain joins TRBV4-1 and TRBJ1-4; TRBD1 is a possible D gene (6 bases). The CDR3 contains 17 residues. Germline V gene lookup returns CDR1 MGHRA and CDR2 YSYEKL. Trimming pared 6 bases from V and 4 bases from J, leaving 21 bases between. CDR3 loop: CASSVRPAGALNEKLFF. The CDR3 DNA sequence: TGCGCCAGCAGTGTAAGGCCGGCAGGGGCTCTTAATGAAAAACTGTTTTTT.

The CDR3 spells CATSNNRGRGTEAFF. The CDR3 nucleotides are TGTGCCACCAGCAATAACAGGGGGCGGGGGACTGAAGCTTTCTTT. The chain recombines TRBV15 with TRBJ1-1, with TRBD1 identical over 9 bases. Unmatched junction bases numbered 8, after V lost 4 bases and J lost 5 bases. The CDR3 is 15 residues long. CDR1 and CDR2 (germline): LNHNV, YYDKDF (reference sequence).

This clone showed up just once. The chain employs TRBV28 and TRBJ2-2, with TRBD1 identical over 7 bases. V shed 6 bases, J shed 1 base, and the junction held 11 bases outside the gene matches. CDR3 length equals 17 residues. Germline CDR1 reads MDHEN; CDR2 reads SYDVKM. The chain's CDR3 is CASRTTRDRENTGELFF. CDR3 DNA: TGTGCCAGCAGGACAACTCGGGACAGAGAGAACACCGGGGAGCTGTTTTTT.

J is TRBJ2-2 and V is TRBV5-1; perhaps TRBD1 as D (6 bases). Germline CDR1 is SGHRS and CDR2 is YFSETQ. The CDR3 loop spans 14 amino acids. The ends were cut back, 6 bases at V and 2 bases at J, with 11 bases in the middle. CDR3 nucleotides: TGCGCCAGCAATCCGGACAGAAACACCGGGGAGCTGTTTTTT. It specifies CASNPDRNTGELFF.

The V call is TRBV7-2, the J call TRBJ1-2; the match to TRBD1 covers 7 bases. The CDR3 contains 14 residues. V shed 4 bases, J shed 3 bases, and the junction held 5 bases outside the gene matches. Germline V lookup: CDR1 SGHTA, CDR2 FQGNSA. As DNA, the CDR3 is TGTGCCAGCAGCTCACGGGACAGCTACTATGGCTACACCTTC. It encodes CASSSRDSYYGYTF.

The V gene is TRBV19, the J gene TRBJ1-5; no firm D call. The CDR3 is 16 amino acids. Germline V lookup: CDR1 LNHDA, CDR2 SQIVND (reference sequence). The V end was cut by 8 bases, the J end by 0 bases, with 17 bases between. The CDR3 nucleotides read TGTGCCAGTTCGACTAGCAGGAGTTATAGCAATCAGCCCCAGCATTTT. Amino acid sequence: CASSTSRSYSNQPQHF.

J is TRBJ1-1 and V is TRBV18; D is undetermined. CDR3 size: 15 residues. Trimming cost V 3 bases and J 1 base, with 12 bases left between them. From germline, CDR1 is KGHSH and CDR2 LQKENI. The CDR3 DNA reads TGTGCCAGCTCACCGGCTGTCGGAGGGAACACTGAAGCTTTCTTT. Amino acids: CASSPAVGGNTEAFF.

The genes are TRBV14 and TRBJ1-1; no clear D gene. V lost 1 base and J 3 bases, leaving 15 bases between the germline ends. In germline, CDR1 is SGHDN, CDR2 FVKESK. CDR3 size: 16 residues. CDR3 residues: CASSQVTAGGYTEAFF. As DNA, the CDR3 is TGTGCCAGCAGCCAAGTAACGGCGGGCGGGTACACTGAAGCTTTCTTT.

V is TRBV2 and J is TRBJ1-3, with D uncertain. The V end lost 7 bases, the J end lost 0 bases, and 10 bases lay between the germline ends. There are 14 residues in the CDR3. Germline V gives CDR1 SNHLY, CDR2 FYNNEI. CDR3 sequence reads: CASTDSSSGNTIYF. The CDR3 DNA is TGTGCCAGCACCGATAGCAGCTCTGGAAACACCATATATTTT.

The chain couples TRBV4-2 to TRBJ2-5; D uncertain. Deletions cut 0 bases from V and 1 base from J, with 6 bases between. CDR1 is LGHNA and CDR2 is YNFKEQ in the germline V gene. The CDR3 is 14 residues long. CDR3 bases: TGTGCCAGCAGCCAAGAGTCCAGCCAAGAGACCCAGTACTTC. It specifies CASSQESSQETQYF.

This sequence joins TRBV5-4 and TRBJ1-1; D ambiguous. Germline assignment: CDR1 SGHNT and CDR2 YYREEE (reference sequence). The CDR3 sequence is 13 residues long. V dropped 3 bases and J dropped 1 base, with 7 bases sitting between them. DNA of the CDR3: TGTGCCAGCAGCTACGCCAGGAACACTGAAGCTTTCTTT. Residues: CASSYARNTEAFF.

The chain recombines TRBV5-5 with TRBJ2-5, with a weak D call TRBD2 (6 bases). CDR3 size: 14 residues. The V and J ends lost 0 bases and 5 bases respectively, with 11 bases between them. Germline V gene data show CDR1 as SGHKS and CDR2 as YYEKEE (reference sequence). The CDR3 sequence: CASSLDPGRETQYF. The DNA of the CDR3 is TGTGCCAGCAGCTTGGACCCGGGGAGGGAGACCCAGTACTTC.

The V and J genes are TRBV14 and TRBJ2-5; unclear D gene. CDR3 length equals 12 residues. Trimming stripped 2 bases from V and 5 bases from J, with 6 bases between. In germline, CDR1 is SGHDN, CDR2 FVKESK. In DNA form, the CDR3 reads TGTGCCAGCAGCCAATTGGGCGAGACCCAGTACTTC. It is translated as CASSQLGETQYF.

V and J are TRBV7-3 and TRBJ2-3; 14 bases map to TRBD2. CDR1 and CDR2 (germline): SGHTA, FQGTGA. CDR3 size: 20 residues. Germline trimming cut 1 base from V and 2 bases from J; bases unmatched to any gene: 11. For the CDR3, the DNA is TGTGCCAGCAGCTTAAACCCCGGACTAGCGGGGGGCCTACACACAGATACGCAGTATTTT. Protein: CASSLNPGLAGGLHTDTQYF.

The chain recombines TRBV4-2 with TRBJ2-5; 7 bases are a match to TRBD1. With 0 bases clipped from V and 5 bases from J, the junction kept 6 bases outside the gene matches. This CDR3 comprises 15 residues. Germline V gene lookup returns CDR1 LGHNA and CDR2 YNFKEQ. CDR3 loop: CASSQDGQGQETQYF. The DNA of the CDR3 is TGTGCCAGCAGCCAAGATGGGCAGGGACAGGAGACCCAGTACTTC.

The rearrangement joins TRBV28 to TRBJ1-4; maybe TRBD1 (5 bases). The CDR3 sequence is 17 residues long. In germline, CDR1 is MDHEN, CDR2 SYDVKM. Deletions cut 4 bases from V and 0 bases from J, with 15 bases between. CDR3 region: CASSSPGTSTTNEKLFF. The DNA of the CDR3 is TGTGCCAGCAGTTCCCCAGGGACTTCAACAACTAATGAAAAACTGTTTTTT. The whole variable domain, filled in from reference TRBV28 and TRBJ1-4, reads DVKVTQSSRYLVKRTGEKVFLECVQDMDHENMFWYRQDPGLGLRLIYFSYDVKMKEKGDIPEGYSVSREKKERFSLILESASTNQTSMYLCASSSPGTSTTNEKLFFGSGTQLSVL.

The chain joins TRBV11-2 to TRBJ1-6; 7 nucleotides align to TRBD1. CDR1 is SGHAT, CDR2 FQNNGV, per germline. Trimming cost V 7 bases and J 7 bases; bases outside gene matches: 13. The CDR3 totals 16 residues. CDR3 residues: CASTTTSTGFNSPLHF. The CDR3, as DNA: TGTGCCAGCACCACAACCTCGACAGGGTTCAATTCACCCCTCCACTTT. The entire variable domain, with the rest obtained from reference TRBV11-2 and TRBJ1-6, is as follows: EAGVAQSPRYKIIEKRQSVAFWCNPISGHATLYWYQQILGQGPKLLIQFQNNGVVDDSQLPKDRFSAERLKGVDSTLKIQPAKLEDSAVYLCASTTTSTGFNSPLHFGNGTRLTVT.

V is TRBV9 and J is TRBJ1-1; 7 bases are shared with TRBD1. Trimming took 2 bases from V and 5 from J; bases not matched to a gene: 6. The germline gives CDR1 SGDLS, CDR2 YYNGEE. This CDR3 has 14 residues. The CDR3, as DNA: TGTGCCAGCAGCGTTACAGGGGTTGGTACTGAAGCTTTCTTT. Translation: CASSVTGVGTEAFF.

Here the CDR3 reads CASSLVAPGQLLAKNIQYF. CDR3 sequence (DNA): TGTGCCAGCAGCTTAGTTGCCCCGGGACAGCTACTAGCCAAAAACATTCAGTACTTC. The rearrangement uses TRBV7-2 and TRBJ2-4, with TRBD1 matching 7 bases. The CDR3 extends over 19 amino acids. Germline CDR1 and CDR2: SGHTA and FQGNSA. The ends lost 1 base at V and 0 bases at J; junction bases unmatched: 12.